The 8 T cell receptor beta chains below all came from one sample that was sequenced in a study of beta chain features in type 1 diabetes. Study conclusions and caveats: Type 1 diabetes patients had moderately but significantly shorter TCRB CDR3s in all four CD4+ subsets.

Expressed TCRB transcripts were sequenced after all isolated RNA was converted to cDNA. TCRdb keeps only in-frame clones here, not all; method: immunoSEQ multiplex PCR. This table has around 130,000 clones, approximately 10% appearing once. Antigens for these TCRs are unknown. Sequenced input: central memory CD4+ T cells from blood. The receptors were gathered from a young man with type 1 diabetes.

This clone has just a few counts. This chain joins TRBV5-1 and TRBJ2-3; possible D gene TRBD2, 5 bases. The V and J ends lost 5 bases and 0 bases respectively, with 10 bases between them. Germline V gene sequence: CDR1 SGHRS, CDR2 YFSETQ. The CDR3 extends over 14 amino acids. The chain's CDR3 is CASRGGTSTDTQYF. The CDR3 DNA reads as TGCGCCAGCAGAGGAGGCACTAGCACAGATACGCAGTATTTT.

The rearrangement uses TRBV21-1 and TRBJ1-2; no DNA check was done on the table's D call, TRBD1. TRBV21-1 is a listed pseudogene. The CDR3 totals 14 residues. The DNA of the CDR3 is TGTGCCAGCAGCAAAAGGGGGCAGGGTGAGGGCTACGGCTTC. This translates into CASSKRGQGEGYGF.

This clone turned up a few times. The V call is TRBV5-1, the J call TRBJ1-4; D remains unclear. The CDR3 sequence is 14 residues long. V dropped 3 bases and J dropped 4 bases, with 10 bases sitting between them. CDR1 is SGHRS and CDR2 is YFSETQ in the germline V gene. CDR3 residues: CASSWSRDNEKLFF. CDR3 sequence (DNA): TGCGCCAGCAGCTGGAGCCGGGATAATGAAAAACTGTTTTTT.

In regard to this clone: The same CDR3 is also encoded by other DNA sequences in this sample. The V gene is TRBV5-1, the J gene TRBJ2-7; D is perhaps TRBD2 (5 bases). The germline V gene has CDR1 SGHRS and CDR2 YFSETQ. Trimming took off 2 bases at V and 1 base at J, with 7 bases between the two ends. The CDR3 covers 13 residues. CDR3 DNA: TGCGCCAGCAGCTTCGGAGGTTCCTACGAGCAGTACTTC. Encoded protein: CASSFGGSYEQYF.

This clone turned up a few times. The chain recombines TRBV5-5 with TRBJ1-1; no clear D. Germline values: CDR1 SGHKS, CDR2 YYEKEE (reference sequence). Between the trimmed V and J ends, which lost 4 bases and 4 bases, there was a span of 17 bases. The CDR3 runs to 15 residues. CDR3 residues: CASSPGRVRGTEAFF. In nucleotides, the CDR3 is TGTGCCAGCAGCCCGGGGAGGGTTCGGGGCACTGAAGCTTTCTTT.

This clone was found a few times. The V and J genes are TRBV11-2 and TRBJ2-2, with TRBD1 as a possible D gene (5 bases). V dropped 5 bases and J dropped 2 bases, with 9 bases sitting between them. The CDR3 sequence is 14 residues long. CDR1 SGHAT and CDR2 FQNNGV come from the germline V gene. The CDR3 reads CASSQGSNTGELFF. CDR3 nucleotide sequence: TGTGCCAGCAGCCAGGGCTCTAACACCGGGGAGCTGTTTTTT. Full variable domain (missing parts from reference TRBV11-2 and TRBJ2-2): EAGVAQSPRYKIIEKRQSVAFWCNPISGHATLYWYQQILGQGPKLLIQFQNNGVVDDSQLPKDRFSAERLKGVDSTLKIQPAKLEDSAVYLCASSQGSNTGELFFGEGSRLTVL.

In its sample, this clone was seen a few times. The V and J genes are TRBV6-5 and TRBJ2-4; D not resolved. V lost 5 bases, J lost 5 bases, and 10 bases lay in between. The CDR3 has 13 residues. CDR1 and CDR2 (germline): MNHEY, SVGAGI. The CDR3 bases are TGTGCCAGCAGTCAGACATGGGAAAACATTCAGTACTTC. Protein: CASSQTWENIQYF.

This clone has only a few counts. J is TRBJ1-6 and V is TRBV7-9; no firm D call. The CDR3 loop spans 15 amino acids. CDR1 and CDR2 from the germline V gene are SEHNR and FQNEAQ (reference sequence). V was shortened by 2 bases and J by 4 bases, with 9 bases between the two germline ends. Here the CDR3 reads CASSLTSGYNSPLHF. CDR3 nucleotide sequence: TGTGCCAGCAGCTTAACCTCCGGGTATAATTCACCCCTCCACTTT.